The 27 T cell receptor beta chains reported below all come from one sample, sequenced in a study of CD4 T cell repertoires in COVID-19. Clones were read by immunoSEQ multiplex PCR, and TCRdb kept only the in-frame ones, dropping some. Of more than 65,000 clones in the sample, 80% to 90% were seen once. The sample was CD4+ T cells from peripheral blood, taken after recovery from COVID-19. Source of these receptors: a human donor who had COVID-19.

The chain has TRBV7-3 and TRBJ2-5; 7 bases line up with TRBD1. V trimming: 4 bases; J trimming: 5 bases; junction bases outside the gene matches: 7. Looked up from germline, CDR1 is SGHTA and CDR2 is FQGTGA. The CDR3 is 14 residues long. The CDR3 DNA reads TGTGCCAGCAGCTCTCAGGGGGTCGGGGAGACCCAGTACTTC. Its protein product is CASSSQGVGETQYF.

V and J are TRBV12-3 or TRBV12-4 and TRBJ2-1; D is unresolved. Trimming left V 2 bases short and J 10 bases short, with 9 bases between. This CDR3 comprises 12 residues. CDR3: CASSLSAGEQFF. The CDR3 nucleotides are TGTGCCAGCAGTTTAAGTGCCGGAGAGCAGTTCTTC.

The chain employs TRBV18 and TRBJ2-4; tentatively, D is TRBD1 or TRBD2 (5 bases each). V lost 3 bases to trimming and J lost 8 bases, with 17 bases between them. The CDR3 runs to 15 residues. Germline V gene sequence: CDR1 KGHSH, CDR2 LQKENI. In nucleotides, the CDR3 is TGTGCCAGCTCACCTTCCCGGCAGGGACGGGACATTCAGTACTTC. Residues: CASSPSRQGRDIQYF.

The rearrangement links TRBV6-5 to TRBJ2-7, with D perhaps matching TRBD2 (6 bases). In germline, CDR1 is MNHEY, CDR2 SVGAGI. The CDR3 has 14 amino acids. V lost 5 bases to trimming and J lost 2 bases, with 13 bases between them. The CDR3 loop is CASSPTRGPYEQYF. The CDR3 DNA sequence: TGTGCCAGCAGTCCCACGCGGGGACCCTACGAGCAGTACTTC.

The chain employs TRBV2 and TRBJ1-3; D is uncertain. CDR1 and CDR2 from the germline V gene are SNHLY and FYNNEI. The V and J ends lost 1 base and 3 bases respectively, with 7 bases between them. The CDR3 loop spans 14 amino acids. CDR3 nucleotide sequence: TGTGCCAGCAGTGAAGAACTTAGTGGAAACACCATATATTTT. Amino acid sequence: CASSEELSGNTIYF.

The chain employs TRBV28 and TRBJ2-3; D unresolved. Trimming took 6 bases from V and 4 from J, leaving 8 bases between them. The CDR3 runs 12 residues. Germline CDR1 is MDHEN and CDR2 is SYDVKM. DNA for the CDR3: TGTGCCAGCAGCCAAGAGGCAGATACGCAGTATTTT. Protein product: CASSQEADTQYF.

This clone was picked up a small number of times. The chain recombines TRBV6-6 with TRBJ2-3; D might be TRBD2 (6 bases). The CDR3 extends over 14 amino acids. The V end was cut by 5 bases, the J end by 4 bases, with 13 bases between. CDR1 and CDR2 from the germline V gene are MNHNY and SVGAGI (reference sequence). The CDR3 here is CASSPTSGADTQYF. CDR3 bases: TGTGCCAGCAGTCCTACCTCGGGGGCAGATACGCAGTATTTT.

The rearrangement links TRBV12-3 or TRBV12-4 to TRBJ1-1; D gene unclear. V was clipped by 0 bases and J by 4 bases, with 6 bases between them. The CDR3 is 13 residues long. This CDR3 reads CASSLAPITEAFF. Here the CDR3 DNA reads TGTGCCAGCAGTTTAGCGCCGATCACTGAAGCTTTCTTT.

V is TRBV2 and J is TRBJ2-2; D may be TRBD2 (5 bases). From germline, CDR1 is SNHLY and CDR2 FYNNEI. Trimming took off 5 bases at V and 7 bases at J, with 8 bases between the two ends. The CDR3 runs 12 residues. The CDR3 here is CASSKEVGELFF. The CDR3 nucleotides are TGTGCCAGCAGTAAGGAGGTCGGGGAGCTGTTTTTT. Full variable domain (missing parts from reference TRBV2 and TRBJ2-2): EPEVTQTPSHQVTQMGQEVILRCVPISNHLYFYWYRQILGQKVEFLVSFYNNEISEKSEIFDDQFSVERPDGSNFTLKIRSTKLEDSAMYFCASSKEVGELFFGEGSRLTVL.

This clone has only a few counts. J is TRBJ2-2 and V is TRBV18; 7 bases fit TRBD1. V trimming: 3 bases; J trimming: 6 bases; junction bases outside the gene matches: 7. This CDR3 is 15 amino acids long. The germline V gene has CDR1 KGHSH and CDR2 LQKENI. This CDR3 is CASSPRQGFAGELFF. CDR3 coding DNA: TGTGCCAGCTCACCCAGACAGGGATTTGCCGGGGAGCTGTTTTTT.

This chain uses TRBV6-6 with TRBJ1-5, with unresolved D. V shed 0 bases and J shed 2 bases, with 8 bases lying between them. The length of the CDR3 is 15 residues. CDR1 MNHNY and CDR2 SVGAGI come from the germline V gene (reference sequence). The CDR3, as DNA: TGTGCCAGCAGTTACTCGGGCGGCGGCAATCAGCCCCAGCATTTT. It codes for CASSYSGGGNQPQHF.

DNA of the CDR3: TGTGCCAGCAGTGAACGGGGCGGGAGGGCCTCCTACAATGAGCAGTTCTTC. It codes for CASSERGGRASYNEQFF. J is TRBJ2-1 and V is TRBV6-1, with 9 bases lining up with TRBD2. V lost 2 bases and J lost 0; bases outside the gene matches: 5. CDR3 length: 17 residues. CDR1 is MNHNS and CDR2 is SASEGT in the germline V gene.

This chain connects TRBV7-3 to TRBJ1-2, with D perhaps matching TRBD1 (5 bases). The germline V and J ends were trimmed by 2 bases and 7 bases, with 14 bases remaining between them. Germline CDR1 and CDR2: SGHTA and FQGTGA. This CDR3 has 14 amino acids. The CDR3 coding sequence is TGTGCCAGCAGCTTAGCCAGGGTGAGGTGTGGCTACACCTTC. It encodes CASSLARVRCGYTF.

This chain connects TRBV29-1 to TRBJ2-4; 10 nucleotides line up with TRBD1. The J segment lost 8 bases and the V segment lost 0 bases, leaving 4 bases of the junction unmatched. The CDR3 sequence is 14 residues long. Germline V gene sequence: CDR1 SQVTM, CDR2 ANQGSEA. DNA for the CDR3: TGCAGCGTTGAAGATCCGGGGACAGGGGACATTCAGTACTTC. This codes for CSVEDPGTGDIQYF.

The chain's CDR3 is CASSLVRGPGNYGYTF. The CDR3 region has the DNA TGTGCCAGCAGCTTAGTGCGGGGGCCGGGTAACTATGGCTACACCTTC. The chain has TRBV7-2 and TRBJ1-2; D may be TRBD1 (6 bases). The CDR3 consists of 16 residues. CDR1 and CDR2 (germline): SGHTA, FQGNSA. V lost 1 base to trimming and J lost 1 base, with 13 bases between them.

The chain links TRBV27 to TRBJ2-3; D perhaps matches TRBD1 (5 bases). The CDR3 covers 15 residues. Trimming stripped 2 bases from V and 2 bases from J, with 11 bases between. Germline lookup yields CDR1 MNHEY and CDR2 SMNVEV (reference sequence). CDR3 DNA: TGTGCCAGCAGTTTACGGATGACAGCCACAGATACGCAGTATTTT. Translated: CASSLRMTATDTQYF.

The J gene is TRBJ2-7, the V gene TRBV20-1; 7 nucleotides agree with TRBD1. The CDR3 consists of 14 residues. The V gene's germline CDR1 is DFQATT and CDR2 SNEGSKA (reference sequence). Trimming took 3 bases from V and 2 from J; bases not matched to a gene: 7. The CDR3 DNA reads TGCAGTGCTAGTGGGGACAGTCCCCCCTACGAGCAGTACTTC. Its translation: CSASGDSPPYEQYF.

This chain links TRBV7-2 with TRBJ1-3; TRBD1 agrees at 7 bases. CDR1 is SGHTA and CDR2 is FQGNSA in the germline V gene. CDR3 length equals 15 residues. The V gene end was trimmed by 5 bases and the J gene end by 3 bases; junction bases not matched to a gene: 7. Here the CDR3 reads CASSPDRENGNTIYF. In DNA form, the CDR3 reads TGTGCCAGCAGCCCTGACAGGGAGAATGGAAACACCATATATTTT.

In its sample, this clone was seen once. The rearrangement uses TRBV5-1 and TRBJ1-2; D gene unclear. Germline CDR1 and CDR2: SGHRS and YFSETQ. CDR3 length: 14 amino acids. Trimming took off 2 bases at V and 0 bases at J, with 8 bases between the two ends. CDR3 residues: CASSLAGTNYGYTF. CDR3 sequence (DNA): TGCGCCAGCAGCTTAGCCGGGACTAACTATGGCTACACCTTC.

CDR3 in amino acids: CASSHRMLANTGELFF. CDR3 in DNA: TGTGCCAGCAGCCATAGGATGCTAGCAAACACCGGGGAGCTGTTTTTT. This sequence joins TRBV7-2 and TRBJ2-2; weak D call: TRBD2 (5 bases). The CDR3 is 16 amino acids. Trimming took off 5 bases at V and 2 bases at J, with 15 bases between the two ends. Germline V gives CDR1 SGHTA, CDR2 FQGNSA. The entire variable domain, with the rest obtained from reference TRBV7-2 and TRBJ2-2, is as follows: GAGVSQSPSNKVTEKGKDVELRCDPISGHTALYWYRQSLGQGLEFLIYFQGNSAPDKSGLPSDRFSAERTGGSVSTLTIQRTQQEDSAVYLCASSHRMLANTGELFFGEGSRLTVL.

V and J are TRBV12-3 or TRBV12-4 and TRBJ2-2; no clear D gene. V lost 5 bases, J lost 2 bases, and 6 bases lay in between. This CDR3 region has 13 residues. The CDR3 nucleotides read TGTGCCAGCAGTGCCCTCAACACCGGGGAGCTGTTTTTT. Translation gives CASSALNTGELFF.

The chain links TRBV2 to TRBJ2-3, with 8 bases lining up with TRBD1. Germline lookup yields CDR1 SNHLY and CDR2 FYNNEI. V lost 6 bases and J lost 1; bases outside the gene matches: 6. The CDR3 is 15 amino acids. This CDR3 reads CASSAGGGGTDTQYF. The CDR3 region has the DNA TGTGCCAGCAGCGCAGGGGGCGGGGGCACAGATACGCAGTATTTT.

The chain uses TRBV6-5 and TRBJ1-2, with unresolved D. The CDR3 totals 13 residues. Germline values: CDR1 MNHEY, CDR2 SVGAGI. Between the trimmed V and J ends, which lost 6 bases and 5 bases, there was a span of 13 bases. The CDR3 DNA sequence: TGTGCCAGCAGGGGAGACAATCTGTATGGCTACACCTTC. It codes for CASRGDNLYGYTF.

The genes are TRBV11-3 and TRBJ2-2, with D maybe TRBD1 (6 bases). Trimming removed 1 base from V and 3 bases from J, with 6 bases in between. CDR3 length: 14 residues. Germline V gene data show CDR1 as SGHNT and CDR2 as YENEEA. The CDR3 DNA reads as TGTGCCAGCAGCTTAGGGACAGACACCGGGGAGCTGTTTTTT. Its translation is CASSLGTDTGELFF.

Points on this clone: The sample holds other DNA sequences that translate to the same CDR3. J is TRBJ2-5 and V is TRBV10-3; no clear D. Germline values: CDR1 ENHRY, CDR2 SYGVKD. The length of the CDR3 is 11 residues. V gave up 3 bases and J gave up 5 bases, with 4 bases separating them. The CDR3 sequence is CAISDGETQYF. For the CDR3, the DNA is TGTGCCATCAGTGACGGTGAGACCCAGTACTTC.

The V call is TRBV5-1, the J call TRBJ2-5, with a weak D call TRBD2 (6 bases). Trimming pared 4 bases from V and 2 bases from J, leaving 12 bases between. CDR1 is SGHRS and CDR2 is YFSETQ in the germline V gene. The CDR3 is 14 residues long. The CDR3 sequence is CASSQEGSQETQYF. The CDR3 bases are TGCGCCAGCAGCCAGGAGGGGTCTCAAGAGACCCAGTACTTC. The variable domain in full, completed from reference TRBV5-1 and TRBJ2-5, reads KAGVTQTPRYLIKTRGQQVTLSCSPISGHRSVSWYQQTPGQGLQFLFEYFSETQRNKGNFPGRFSGRQFSNSRSEMNVSTLELGDSALYLCASSQEGSQETQYFGPGTRLLVL.

The rearrangement uses TRBV28 and TRBJ2-1, with D possibly being TRBD1 (5 bases). The CDR3 consists of 18 residues. Germline V gene sequence: CDR1 MDHEN, CDR2 SYDVKM. With 3 bases removed from V and 4 bases from J, the gap between germline ends came to 22 bases. The CDR3 spells CASSLTRALWAGYNEQFF. DNA for the CDR3: TGTGCCAGCAGTTTGACCAGGGCCCTCTGGGCCGGATACAATGAGCAGTTCTTC. The full variable domain, in which reference TRBV28 and TRBJ2-1 provide the parts outside the CDR3, is DVKVTQSSRYLVKRTGEKVFLECVQDMDHENMFWYRQDPGLGLRLIYFSYDVKMKEKGDIPEGYSVSREKKERFSLILESASTNQTSMYLCASSLTRALWAGYNEQFFGPGTRLTVL.